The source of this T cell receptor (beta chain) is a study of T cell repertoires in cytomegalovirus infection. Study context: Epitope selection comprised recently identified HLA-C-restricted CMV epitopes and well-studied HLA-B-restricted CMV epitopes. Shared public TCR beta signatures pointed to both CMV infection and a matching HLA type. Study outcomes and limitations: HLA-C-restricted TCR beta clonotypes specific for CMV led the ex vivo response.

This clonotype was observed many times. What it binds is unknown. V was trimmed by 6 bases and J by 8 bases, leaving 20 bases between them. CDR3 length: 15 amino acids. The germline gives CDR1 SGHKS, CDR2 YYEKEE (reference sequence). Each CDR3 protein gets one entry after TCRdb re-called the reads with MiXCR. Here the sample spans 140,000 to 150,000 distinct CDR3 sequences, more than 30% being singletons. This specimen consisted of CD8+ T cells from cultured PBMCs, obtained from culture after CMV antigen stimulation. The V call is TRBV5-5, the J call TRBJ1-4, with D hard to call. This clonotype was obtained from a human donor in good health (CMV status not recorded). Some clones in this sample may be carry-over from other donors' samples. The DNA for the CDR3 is TGTGCCAGCACCCGGAACGGGGAGGGCTGGGAAAAACTGTTTTTT. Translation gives CASTRNGEGWEKLFF. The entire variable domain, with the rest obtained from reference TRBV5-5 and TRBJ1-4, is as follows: DAGVTQSPTHLIKTRGQQVTLRCSPISGHKSVSWYQQVLGQGPQFIFQYYEKEERGRGNFPDRFSARQFPNYSSELNVNALLLGDSALYLCASTRNGEGWEKLFFGSGTQLSVL.